This is a list of T cell receptor beta chains from one sample in a study of CD8 T cells in Susac syndrome. TCRdb analysed the immunoSEQ multiplex PCR reads with MiXCR anew, one entry per CDR3 protein. The top ten hold around 0.21% of the sample, which has hundreds of thousands of distinct CDR3 sequences, roughly 85% seen once. Input material: CD8+ T cells from PBMCs. These receptors were collected from a human donor with multiple sclerosis. Both conserved end residues are part of each CDR3. The order of the fields is CDR3 DNA, CDR3 protein, clone size, V gene, J gene, D gene. A D gene is named only where the DNA matches it firmly. Rows may omit the clone size; those that give it use once, few, many or a size class.

TGTGCCAGCAGTTTATACCTAGCGGGAGTGGATGAGCAGTTCTTC,CASSLYLAGVDEQFF,NA,TRBV27,TRBJ2-1,TRBD2
TGTGCCAGCAGTTTATGGGGTCCGGCCTCCTACGAGCAGTACTTC,CASSLWGPASYEQYF,NA,TRBV28,TRBJ2-7,NA
TGTGCCAGCAGTTTGGGGACAGGCTATGGCTACACCTTC,CASSLGTGYGYTF,few,TRBV27,TRBJ1-2,TRBD1
TGTGCCAGCAGTGAGTACGGGAGGGCCGCCTACAATGAGCAGTTCTTC,CASSEYGRAAYNEQFF,NA,TRBV2,TRBJ2-1,TRBD2
TGTGCCACCAGTGATTTCAAGGTCTCCTATGGTTACACCTTC,CATSDFKVSYGYTF,few,TRBV24-1,TRBJ1-2,NA
TGTGCCAGTAGTATATATATCTCAGGGAACACTGAAGCTTTCTTT,CASSIYISGNTEAFF,NA,TRBV19,TRBJ1-1,NA
TGTGCCTGGAGGCTGACAGGCGGGGAGCTGTTTTTT,CAWRLTGGELFF,NA,TRBV30,TRBJ2-2,NA
TGTGCCAGCCACAGGGGGGGTCAGCCCCAGCATTTT,CASHRGGQPQHF,NA,TRBV2,TRBJ1-5,TRBD1
TGTGCCAGCGGCACGGACGATCAGCCCCAGCATTTT,CASGTDDQPQHF,NA,TRBV5-4,TRBJ1-5,NA
TGTGCCAGCAGCCCGGACAGGGTGGATGAAAAACTGTTTTTT,CASSPDRVDEKLFF,NA,TRBV7-9,TRBJ1-4,TRBD1
TGCACTAACAGCGGGACAGGGAGGGGGAACTATGGCTACACCTTC,CTNSGTGRGNYGYTF,NA,TRBV1,TRBJ1-2,NA
TGCAGCGTTGGGGGGGACAGGGTTACAGAGACCCAGTACTTC,CSVGGDRVTETQYF,NA,TRBV29-1,TRBJ2-5,TRBD1
TGTGCCAGCAGCTCGTTAGGGTCGGGCACTGAAGCTTTCTTT,CASSSLGSGTEAFF,NA,TRBV7-9,TRBJ1-1,NA
TGTGCCAGCAGTTTAGTAGCGGGAGAGTCCTACAATGAGCAGTTCTTC,CASSLVAGESYNEQFF,NA,TRBV27,TRBJ2-1,TRBD2
TGTGCCAGCACCGCTAGGGTCGACACCGGGGAGCTGTTTTTT,CASTARVDTGELFF,NA,TRBV28,TRBJ2-2,NA
TGTGCCAGCAGTTTATCACAGGGACCGCTAGAGGAGCAGTACTTC,CASSLSQGPLEEQYF,NA,TRBV28,TRBJ2-7,NA
TGCGCCAGCAGCCAAGACCCTAGCGGCCCCCAAGAGACCCAGTACTTC,CASSQDPSGPQETQYF,few,TRBV4-1,TRBJ2-5,TRBD2
TGCGCCAGCAGACCTGTAGCTACGGGACTCGGAGAGACCCAGTACTTC,CASRPVATGLGETQYF,NA,TRBV4-1,TRBJ2-5,NA
TGTGCCAGCAGCGTAGGTACGGCCTACGAGCAGTACTTC,CASSVGTAYEQYF,NA,TRBV9,TRBJ2-7,NA
TGCGCCAGCAGCCACCCCGGGTGGTACTACAATGAGCAGTTCTTC,CASSHPGWYYNEQFF,few,TRBV4-1,TRBJ2-1,NA
TGTGCCAGCAGCGCAAGTAGTTTAGCGGGAGGACACGAGACCCAGTACTTC,CASSASSLAGGHETQYF,NA,TRBV9,TRBJ2-5,TRBD2
TGTGCCAGTAGTGGCGCAGGAGGGGTGAACACTGAAGCTTTCTTT,CASSGAGGVNTEAFF,NA,TRBV19,TRBJ1-1,NA
TGTGCCAGCAGCTTAGATCGCTATGCAGGGGTCTATTTCAACTATGGCTACACCTTC,CASSLDRYAGVYFNYGYTF,NA,TRBV7-8,TRBJ1-2,NA
TGTGCCAGCTCACCACCGATCGGGAGGCCTGAAGCTTTCTTT,CASSPPIGRPEAFF,NA,TRBV18,TRBJ1-1,NA
TGTGCCAGCAGCTTAGGTAGACAAAATCAGCCCCAGCATTTT,CASSLGRQNQPQHF,NA,TRBV7-6,TRBJ1-5,NA
TGTGCCAGCAGTTACCCTCTAGAACGCGGCGAGCAGTACTTC,CASSYPLERGEQYF,NA,TRBV6-6,TRBJ2-7,NA
TGTGCCAGCAGTGTACCCGGGGACAGGCTCGCTGAAAGCAATCAGCCCCAGCATTTT,CASSVPGDRLAESNQPQHF,NA,TRBV27,TRBJ1-5,TRBD1
TGTGCCAGCAGCCATAGGACTAGCGCGACCGAGCAGTACTTC,CASSHRTSATEQYF,NA,TRBV3-1,TRBJ2-7,TRBD2
TGTGCCAGCAGCCAAGATCGGTACTCCGACAGGGGGCTCTACAATGAGCAGTTCTTC,CASSQDRYSDRGLYNEQFF,NA,TRBV14,TRBJ2-1,TRBD1
TGTGCCAGCAGCTTGGAGCTAAACAGGGGGGTCTACGAGCAGTACTTC,CASSLELNRGVYEQYF,NA,TRBV5-8,TRBJ2-7,TRBD1
TGTGCCAGCAGACACCGGGAGGCAGATACGCAGTATTTT,CASRHREADTQYF,NA,TRBV25-1,TRBJ2-3,TRBD2
TGTGCCAGCAGCCGACAGAACAATGAGCAGTTCTTC,CASSRQNNEQFF,NA,TRBV13,TRBJ2-1,NA
TGCAGTGCTAGTTCTCTAGCGGGAGTAGGGGAGCAGTACTTC,CSASSLAGVGEQYF,NA,TRBV20-1,TRBJ2-7,TRBD2
TGTGCCAGCAGCCCCCCTCGAGGGGTAGCTAATGAAAAACTGTTTTTT,CASSPPRGVANEKLFF,NA,TRBV7-9,TRBJ1-4,NA
TGTGCCAGCAGCCGGGACAACCTCAATGAGCAGTTCTTC,CASSRDNLNEQFF,NA,TRBV7-2,TRBJ2-1,NA
TGTGCCAGCAGTTACGGCGTGTGGTCCCAGCATTTT,CASSYGVWSQHF,NA,TRBV6-5,TRBJ1-5,NA
TGTGCCAGCAGCTTAGATTTGTCAGGGTTGAACACTGAAGCTTTCTTT,CASSLDLSGLNTEAFF,once,TRBV11-2,TRBJ1-1,NA
TGTGCCAGCAGCTTCTTCCCCGGGAGCGACACCGGGGAGCTGTTTTTT,CASSFFPGSDTGELFF,NA,TRBV7-2,TRBJ2-2,NA
TGTGCCAGTACCCCGTTTGGGGGTGATGGCTACACCTTC,CASTPFGGDGYTF,NA,TRBV19,TRBJ1-2,NA
TGTGCCAGCAGCTTGTGGACAGGGGAGGACGAGCAGTACTTC,CASSLWTGEDEQYF,NA,TRBV5-5,TRBJ2-7,TRBD1